What follows is one T cell receptor beta chain and its context. The method was immunoSEQ multiplex PCR; TCRdb's version includes in-frame clones alone and lacks a portion of them. The sample contains about 11,000 clones, about 87% of which appear only once. CDR3 length: 15 residues. Germline-derived CDR1 and CDR2 are MNHEY and SVGAGI. The germline V and J ends were trimmed by 7 bases and 3 bases, with 18 bases remaining between them. The data are from a study of blood T cell dynamics during melanoma immunotherapy. Time point noted: week 3, after first cycle of checkpoint inhibitor. This material consisted of blood, taken from a patient treated with checkpoint blockade. The clonotype was recovered from a human donor with melanoma. The chain is built from TRBV6-5 and TRBJ1-1; D possibly corresponds to TRBD1 (6 bases). CDR3: CASNPDRTSYTEAFF. The CDR3 region has the DNA TGTGCCAGCAACCCCGACAGGACTTCCTACACTGAAGCTTTCTTT.